This T cell receptor beta chain was recorded in a study of blood T cell repertoires in COVID-19. Data came from immunoSEQ multiplex PCR; TCRdb stores just in-frame clones and leaves some out. The sample shows 300,000 to 350,000 clones, 87% of them seen only once. The sequence was obtained from a man between 18 and 35 years old with active or convalescent COVID-19. Material for sequencing was peripheral blood.

This CDR3 reads CASSQGTGEYNEQFF. In DNA, the CDR3 is TGTGCCAGCAGCCAAGGGACAGGGGAGTACAATGAGCAGTTCTTC. The rearrangement joins TRBV7-2 to TRBJ2-1; TRBD1 aligns across 10 bases. The V segment lost 5 bases and the J segment 4 bases; nucleotides outside the gene matches: 5. Looked up from germline, CDR1 is SGHTA and CDR2 is FQGNSA. CDR3 length: 15 amino acids.